The 2 T cell receptor beta chains below come from one sample, sequenced in a study of T cell responses to AZD1222 COVID-19 vaccine. Profiled with immunoSEQ multiplex PCR; TCRdb holds only in-frame clones, not every one. The table includes 150,000 to 200,000 clones, 94% detected once. The sample was peripheral blood, taken 28 days after the second AZD1222 dose. These receptors originate from an adult who received the AZD1222 COVID-19 vaccine.

This clone was counted once. V and J are TRBV4-2 and TRBJ1-2; tentatively, D is TRBD1 (5 bases). Deletions cut 1 base from V and 2 bases from J, with 11 bases between. Germline CDR1 is LGHNA and CDR2 is YNFKEQ. This CDR3 region has 15 residues. The CDR3 bases are TGTGCCAGCAGCCAAGCCCAAGACAGAAACTATGGCTACACCTTC. Translating it yields CASSQAQDRNYGYTF.

The chain carries TRBV5-1 and TRBJ2-1; D is possibly TRBD2 (7 bases). With 0 bases removed from V and 2 bases from J, the gap between germline ends came to 15 bases. In germline, CDR1 is SGHRS, CDR2 YFSETQ. This CDR3 is 17 amino acids long. CDR3 in DNA: TGCGCCAGCAGCTTGGATTTGGGAGGGGGGCCCTACAATGAGCAGTTCTTC. Its protein product is CASSLDLGGGPYNEQFF.